The sequence of this TCR beta chain was determined in a study of blood T cell repertoires in COVID-19. This clone was detected once. Here immunoSEQ multiplex PCR was the method, and the copy in TCRdb shows in-frame clones only, minus some. The table has a few hundred thousand clones, approximately 90% seen once. This CDR3 is built from 15 residues. Germline-derived CDR1 and CDR2 are LNHNV and YYDKDF (reference sequence). V lost 4 bases, J lost 2 bases, and 14 bases lay in between. Specimen: PBMCs or T cells enriched from blood (not recorded which). This sequence joins TRBV15 and TRBJ1-2; D is unresolved. The receptor's source is a woman aged 40 to 55 who had been exposed to COVID-19. CDR3 bases: TGTGCCACCAGCACAAAAGGGCGGAGGAACTATGGCTACACCTTC. Protein: CATSTKGRRNYGYTF.